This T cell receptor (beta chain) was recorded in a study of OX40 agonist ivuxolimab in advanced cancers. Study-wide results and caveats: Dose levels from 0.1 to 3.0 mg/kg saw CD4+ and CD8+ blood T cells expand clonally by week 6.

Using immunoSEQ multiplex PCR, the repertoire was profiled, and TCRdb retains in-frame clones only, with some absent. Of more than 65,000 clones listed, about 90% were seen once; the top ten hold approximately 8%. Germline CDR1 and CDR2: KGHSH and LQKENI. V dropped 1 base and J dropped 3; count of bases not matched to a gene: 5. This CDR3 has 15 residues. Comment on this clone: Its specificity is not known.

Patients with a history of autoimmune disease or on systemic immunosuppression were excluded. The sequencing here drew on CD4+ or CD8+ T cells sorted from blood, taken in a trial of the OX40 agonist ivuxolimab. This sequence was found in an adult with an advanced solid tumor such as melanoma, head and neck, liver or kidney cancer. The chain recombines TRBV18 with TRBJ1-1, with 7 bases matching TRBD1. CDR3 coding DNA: TGTGCCAGCTCACCACGACAGGGAGGGGACACTGAAGCTTTCTTT. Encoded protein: CASSPRQGGDTEAFF.